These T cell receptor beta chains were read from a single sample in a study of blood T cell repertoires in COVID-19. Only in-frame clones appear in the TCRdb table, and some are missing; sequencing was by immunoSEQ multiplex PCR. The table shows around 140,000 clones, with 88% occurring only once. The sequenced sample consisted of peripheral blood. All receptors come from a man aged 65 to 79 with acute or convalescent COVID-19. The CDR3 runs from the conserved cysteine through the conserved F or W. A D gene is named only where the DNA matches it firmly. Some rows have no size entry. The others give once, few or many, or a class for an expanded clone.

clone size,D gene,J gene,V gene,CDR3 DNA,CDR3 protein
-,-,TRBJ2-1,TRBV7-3,TGTGCCAGCAGCTTGGGACTGCCAAACAATGAGCAGTTCTTC,CASSLGLPNNEQFF
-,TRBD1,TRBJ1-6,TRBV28,TGTGCCAGCAGTGTGGACAGGGGTTCACCCCTCCACTTT,CASSVDRGSPLHF
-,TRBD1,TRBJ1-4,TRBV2,TGTGCCAGCAGGGCCACAGGGGGCGAGGAAAAACTGTTTTTT,CASRATGGEEKLFF
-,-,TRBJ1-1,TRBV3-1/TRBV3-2,TGTGCCAGCAGCCCCGGGGGGTGGACTGAAGCTTTCTTT,CASSPGGWTEAFF
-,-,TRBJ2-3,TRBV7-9,TGTGCCAGCAGCTTATCTGTAAGCACAGATACGCAGTATTTT,CASSLSVSTDTQYF
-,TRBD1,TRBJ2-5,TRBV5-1,TGCGCCAGCAGCCACATAACCGGGACAGGGGAGGAGACCCAGTACTTC,CASSHITGTGEETQYF
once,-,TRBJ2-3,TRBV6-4,TGTGCCAGCAGTGACCGGGGAGCCCACTCAGATACGCAGTATTTT,CASSDRGAHSDTQYF
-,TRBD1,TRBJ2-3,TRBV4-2,TGTGCCAGCAGCCAATCGAGGACAGGTCCAGATACGCAGTATTTT,CASSQSRTGPDTQYF
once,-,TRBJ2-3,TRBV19,TGTGCCAGTATTGGAACTAGCCCCACAGATACGCAGTATTTT,CASIGTSPTDTQYF
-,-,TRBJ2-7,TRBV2,TGTGCCAGCAGTGAACAGGGTTACTACGAGCAGTACTTC,CASSEQGYYEQYF
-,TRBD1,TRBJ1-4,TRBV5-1,TGCGCCAGCTCCCTGGGACAGGGGGGTGAAAAACTGTTTTTT,CASSLGQGGEKLFF
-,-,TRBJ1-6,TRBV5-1,TGCGCCAGCAGCTGGGGGCAGAGCTCCTATAATTCACCCCTCCACTTT,CASSWGQSSYNSPLHF
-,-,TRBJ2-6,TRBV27,TGTGCCAGCAGTCGGACAGCCCTTAGGGCCAACGTCCTGACTTTC,CASSRTALRANVLTF
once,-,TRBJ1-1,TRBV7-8,TGTGCCAGCAGCTTTCGAGCGAACACTGAAGCTTTCTTT,CASSFRANTEAFF
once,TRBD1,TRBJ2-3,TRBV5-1,TGCGCCAGCAGCTCCGGACAGGGGTCTTTCACAGATACGCAGTATTTT,CASSSGQGSFTDTQYF
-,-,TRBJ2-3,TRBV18,TGTGCCAGCTCACCGTCGGGTCGCACAGATACGCAGTATTTT,CASSPSGRTDTQYF
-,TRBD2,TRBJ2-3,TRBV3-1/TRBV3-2,TGTGCCAGCAGCCTCGGACTAGCGGGGGGCGGGGATACGCAGTATTTT,CASSLGLAGGGDTQYF
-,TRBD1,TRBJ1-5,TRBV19,TGTGCCAGTACGGGCCAGGGGGCCCAGCCCCAGCATTTT,CASTGQGAQPQHF
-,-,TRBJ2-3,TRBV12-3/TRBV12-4,TGTGCCAGCAATCCTGGCACAGATACGCAGTATTTT,CASNPGTDTQYF
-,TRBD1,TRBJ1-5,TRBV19,TGTGCCAGTAGCTCACAGGGGGTCCAGCCCCAGCATTTT,CASSSQGVQPQHF
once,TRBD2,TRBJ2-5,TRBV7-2,TGTGCCAGCAGCCCGGGACTAGCGGGATCAGCAGAGACCCAGTACTTC,CASSPGLAGSAETQYF
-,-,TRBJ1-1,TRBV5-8,TGTGCCAGCAGCTTACAGAACACTGAAGCTTTCTTT,CASSLQNTEAFF
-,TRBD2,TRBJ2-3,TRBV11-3,TGTGCCAGCAGTTTTATTAGCGGGAGTATCGATACGCAGTATTTT,CASSFISGSIDTQYF
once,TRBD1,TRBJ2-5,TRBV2,TGTGCCAGCAGACCCGGGACAGGGAGGTCGTCGTCGCGGGAAGAGACCCAGTACTTC,CASRPGTGRSSSREETQYF
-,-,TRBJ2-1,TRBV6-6,TGTGCCAGCAGCAAGACAAGCTCCTACAATGAGCAGTTCTTC,CASSKTSSYNEQFF
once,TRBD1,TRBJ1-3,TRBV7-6,TGTGCCAGCAGCCTGGACAGGGGGAGAAACACCATATATTTT,CASSLDRGRNTIYF
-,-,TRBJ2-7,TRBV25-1,TGTGCCAGCAGTGATTACAGTTCCTACGAGCAGTACTTC,CASSDYSSYEQYF
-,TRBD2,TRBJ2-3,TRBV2,TGTGCCAGCAGTGTTGTAGCGGGAGGAGATACGCAGTATTTT,CASSVVAGGDTQYF
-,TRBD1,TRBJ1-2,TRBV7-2,TGTGCCAGCAGCTTAGCAGGGACAGGGAATGACTATGGCTACACCTTC,CASSLAGTGNDYGYTF
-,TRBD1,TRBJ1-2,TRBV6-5,TGTGCCACTTCACGACAGGGACCGAATAACTATGGCTACACCTTC,CATSRQGPNNYGYTF
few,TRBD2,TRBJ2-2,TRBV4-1,TGCGCCAGCAAACAAGGGGAGGGGAAAGGCGGGGAGCTGTTTTTT,CASKQGEGKGGELFF
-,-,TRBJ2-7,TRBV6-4,TGTGCCAGCAGTGACTCGAGGCTAGCCAATTACGAGCAGTACTTC,CASSDSRLANYEQYF
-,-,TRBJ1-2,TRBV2,TGTGCCAGCAGTCCTGAGGGGGGGAATGGCTACACCTTC,CASSPEGGNGYTF
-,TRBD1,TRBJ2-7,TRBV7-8,TGTGCCAGCAGATTACGAGGGGGCCGCGCCTACGAGCAGTACTTC,CASRLRGGRAYEQYF
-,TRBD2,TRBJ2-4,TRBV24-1,TGTGCCACCAGTGACTCCGGGACTAGCGGGAACATTCAGTACTTC,CATSDSGTSGNIQYF
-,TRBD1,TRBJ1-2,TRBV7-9,TGTGCCAGCAGCTTGGGGACAGGGGGCGCTGGCTACACCTTC,CASSLGTGGAGYTF
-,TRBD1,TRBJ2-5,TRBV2,TGTGCCAGCAGACTAACAGGGGTAGAGACCCAGTACTTC,CASRLTGVETQYF
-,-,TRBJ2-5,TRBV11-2,TGTGCCAGCAGCTGGAGCCGGGGGCAAGAGACCCAGTACTTC,CASSWSRGQETQYF
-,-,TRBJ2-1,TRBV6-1,TGTGCCAGCAGTGAAGACGAGAACTCCTACAATGAGCAGTTCTTC,CASSEDENSYNEQFF
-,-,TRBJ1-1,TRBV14,TGTGCCAGCAGCCAAGACCTGGACAGATCTCCAGCTTTCTTT,CASSQDLDRSPAFF
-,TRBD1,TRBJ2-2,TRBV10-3,TGTGCCATCGGGACAGAAATCACCGGGGAGCTGTTTTTT,CAIGTEITGELFF
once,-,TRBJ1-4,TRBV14,TGTGCCAGCAGCCAAGTAGAGTGGAGGGGTCGCGGCCTCGTTAATGAAAAACTGTTTTTT,CASSQVEWRGRGLVNEKLFF
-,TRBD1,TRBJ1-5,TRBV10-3,TGTGCCACGAGGGACAGCCATAGCAATCAGCCCCAGCATTTT,CATRDSHSNQPQHF
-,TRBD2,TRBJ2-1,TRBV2,TGTGCCAGCAGTGCCGGGACTAGCAAGTTCTTC,CASSAGTSKFF
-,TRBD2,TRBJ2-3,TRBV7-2,TGTGCCAGCAGCTTAGTGTCGTTAGATTGGCGGGAGAGGGCAGATACGCAGTATTTT,CASSLVSLDWRERADTQYF
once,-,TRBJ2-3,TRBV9,TGTGCCAGCAGCAGGACAGTCGCAGATACGCAGTATTTT,CASSRTVADTQYF
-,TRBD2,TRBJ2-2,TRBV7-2,TGTGCCAGCAGCTTTACTAGCGGGAGCCTGAACACCGGGGAGCTGTTTTTT,CASSFTSGSLNTGELFF
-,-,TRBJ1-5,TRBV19,TGTGCCAGTAGTATAGAATCTGGGAGGCCCCAGCATTTT,CASSIESGRPQHF
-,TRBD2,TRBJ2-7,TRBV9,TGTGCCAGCAGCGTAGGGGGACTAGCGACCCCCTACGAGCAGTACTTC,CASSVGGLATPYEQYF
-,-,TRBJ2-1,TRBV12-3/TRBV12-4,TGTGCCAGCAGTTCCGTCCAGGGGTTTCGGCAGTTCTTC,CASSSVQGFRQFF
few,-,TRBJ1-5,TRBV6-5,TGTGCCAGCGGACTGACTGGGGAGCCCCAGCATTTT,CASGLTGEPQHF
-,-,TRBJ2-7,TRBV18,TGTGCCAGCTCAAGAGGGGGCGAGCAGTACTTC,CASSRGGEQYF
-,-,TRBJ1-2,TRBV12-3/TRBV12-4,TGTGCCAGCAGTCGTGTACCGTCAGTCTCCTTC,CASSRVPSVSF
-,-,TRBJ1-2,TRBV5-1,TGCGCCAGCAGCTTGGAGAGAAGTAACTATGGCTACACCTTC,CASSLERSNYGYTF
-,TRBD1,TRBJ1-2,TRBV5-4,TGTGCCAGCAGCGCCACGGGACAGTACTATGGCTACACCTTC,CASSATGQYYGYTF
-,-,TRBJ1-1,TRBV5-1,TGCGCCAGCAGCTTGGCCTTAGTTAACACTGAAGCTTTCTTT,CASSLALVNTEAFF
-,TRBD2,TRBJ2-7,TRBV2,TGTGCCAGCAGTGAAGCGCTTGCGGGGGACTCCTACGAGCAGTACTTC,CASSEALAGDSYEQYF